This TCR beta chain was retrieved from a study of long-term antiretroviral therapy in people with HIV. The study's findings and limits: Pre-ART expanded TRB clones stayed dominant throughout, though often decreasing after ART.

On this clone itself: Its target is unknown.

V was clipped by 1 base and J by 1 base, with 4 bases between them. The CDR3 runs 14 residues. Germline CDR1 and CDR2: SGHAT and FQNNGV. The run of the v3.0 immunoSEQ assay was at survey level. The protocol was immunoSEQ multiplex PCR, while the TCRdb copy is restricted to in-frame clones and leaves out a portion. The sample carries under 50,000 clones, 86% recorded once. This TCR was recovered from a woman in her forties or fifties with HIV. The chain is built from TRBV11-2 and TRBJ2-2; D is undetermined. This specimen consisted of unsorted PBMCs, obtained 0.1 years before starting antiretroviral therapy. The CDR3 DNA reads TGTGCCAGCAGCTTAGGCAGGAACACCGGGGAGCTGTTTTTT. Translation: CASSLGRNTGELFF.